The 20 T cell receptor beta chains given below trace back to one sample, sequenced in a study of blood T cell dynamics during melanoma immunotherapy. Repertoires were generated with immunoSEQ multiplex PCR, while TCRdb's copy carries only in-frame clones and drops some. The sample lists about 6,000 clones; around 80% were seen once. The time point was: week 3, after first cycle of checkpoint inhibitor. This material consisted of blood, taken from a patient treated with checkpoint blockade. These receptors all come from a human donor with melanoma.

V and J are TRBV2 and TRBJ2-5, with 14 bases identical to TRBD2. The CDR3 covers 16 residues. V lost 6 bases and J lost 2; bases outside the gene matches: 5. The V gene's germline CDR1 is SNHLY and CDR2 FYNNEI. CDR3 residues: CASSIGLAGGQETQYF. The CDR3 DNA follows: TGTGCCAGCAGCATAGGACTAGCGGGAGGTCAAGAGACCCAGTACTTC.

Remarks on this clone: At one boundary the junction diverges from the germline segment, which might be a read error. The chain uses TRBV6-4 and TRBJ2-3, with TRBD1 matching over 9 bases. The CDR3 covers 14 residues. The germline V gene has CDR1 MRHNA and CDR2 SNTAGT. CDR3 sequence (DNA): TGTGCCAGCAGTGCAACAGGGGGCACATATACGCAGTATTTT. It translates to CASSATGGTYTQYF.

The rearrangement uses TRBV27 and TRBJ2-2, with 7 bases identical to TRBD2. This CDR3 spans 15 amino acids. J gave up 1 base and V 6 bases, and 5 bases lay outside the gene matches. CDR1 and CDR2 (germline): MNHEY, SMNVEV (reference sequence). The CDR3 bases are TGTGCCAGCAGCCCCGGGACTAAGAACACCGGGGAGCTGTTTTTT. Its translation is CASSPGTKNTGELFF.

The rearrangement joins TRBV5-4 to TRBJ1-1; the match to TRBD1 covers 7 bases. V shed 6 bases, J shed 0 bases, and the junction held 5 bases outside the gene matches. The CDR3 has 14 amino acids. Germline assignment: CDR1 SGHNT and CDR2 YYREEE (reference sequence). The CDR3 coding sequence is TGTGCCAGCATCCGGACAGGCCTGAACACTGAAGCTTTCTTT. This encodes CASIRTGLNTEAFF. Full variable domain (outside the CDR3, taken from reference TRBV5-4 and TRBJ1-1): ETGVTQSPTHLIKTRGQQVTLRCSSQSGHNTVSWYQQALGQGPQFIFQYYREEENGRGNFPPRFSGLQFPNYSSELNVNALELDDSALYLCASIRTGLNTEAFFGQGTRLTVV.

The chain carries TRBV5-4 and TRBJ2-7; D is possibly TRBD2 (6 bases). In germline, CDR1 is SGHNT, CDR2 YYREEE (reference sequence). The CDR3 extends over 15 amino acids. Trimming cost V 4 bases and J 3 bases, with 17 bases left between them. The CDR3 sequence: CASSPTRGLNYEQYF. CDR3 DNA: TGTGCCAGCAGCCCGACGCGGGGCCTAAACTACGAGCAGTACTTC.

This clone was seen more than once but under ten times. The chain is built from TRBV5-5 and TRBJ2-7, with D hard to call. Deletions cut 2 bases from V and 6 bases from J, with 6 bases between. The CDR3 totals 11 residues. Germline CDR1 and CDR2: SGHKS and YYEKEE (reference sequence). This chain's CDR3 is CASSFQREQYF. The CDR3, as DNA: TGTGCCAGCAGCTTCCAGCGCGAGCAGTACTTC.

This rearrangement joins TRBV6-5 to TRBJ2-1; TRBD1 aligns across 11 bases. The CDR3 has 13 residues. The germline V gene encodes CDR1 MNHEY and CDR2 SVGAGI. V shed 5 bases, J shed 9 bases, and the junction held 3 bases outside the gene matches. In DNA, the CDR3 is TGTGCCAGCAGTGGACAGGGGGCGGGTGAGCAGTTCTTC. Translation: CASSGQGAGEQFF.

This chain connects TRBV5-4 to TRBJ1-1, with a possible D match to TRBD1 (5 bases). CDR1 is SGHNT, CDR2 YYREEE, per germline (reference sequence). This CDR3 has 15 amino acids. V was trimmed by 4 bases and J by 1 base, leaving 14 bases between them. Written as DNA, the CDR3 is TGTGCCAGCAGCACCAAACAGGCCCCGAACACTGAAGCTTTCTTT. Translated, it gives CASSTKQAPNTEAFF.

V and J are TRBV28 and TRBJ2-7, with D possibly TRBD1 on 5 matching bases. V was cut by 3 bases and J by 3 bases, with 9 bases left in between. The CDR3 sequence is 13 residues long. Germline values: CDR1 MDHEN, CDR2 SYDVKM. The CDR3 is CASSFSGIYEQYF. The CDR3 DNA sequence: TGTGCCAGCAGTTTTTCAGGGATCTACGAGCAGTACTTC.

This rearrangement joins TRBV2 to TRBJ1-6; D remains unclear. The CDR3 is made up of 14 amino acids. CDR1 SNHLY and CDR2 FYNNEI come from the germline V gene. V was trimmed by 7 bases and J by 6 bases, leaving 13 bases between them. The chain's CDR3 is CASTQREGNSPLHF. The DNA of the CDR3 is TGTGCCAGCACCCAGAGGGAGGGTAATTCACCCCTCCACTTT.

The rearrangement uses TRBV2 and TRBJ2-1; the match to TRBD2 covers 9 bases. Trimming cost V 0 bases and J 9 bases; bases outside gene matches: 0. The germline V gene has CDR1 SNHLY and CDR2 FYNNEI. The CDR3 is made up of 13 amino acids. CDR3 sequence reads: CASSEARGGEQFF. The CDR3 region has the DNA TGTGCCAGCAGTGAAGCGCGGGGGGGTGAGCAGTTCTTC.

The chain joins TRBV5-6 to TRBJ1-1; no clear D gene. The V end was cut by 5 bases, the J end by 6 bases, with 20 bases between. This CDR3 is 15 amino acids long. The V gene's germline CDR1 is SGHDT and CDR2 YYEEEE. This CDR3 is CASRKEFFGVPEAFF. CDR3 nucleotide sequence: TGTGCCAGCAGGAAGGAGTTTTTTGGGGTCCCTGAAGCTTTCTTT.

Judged by abundance, this clone is large (0.1 to 1%). The V call is TRBV10-1, the J call TRBJ2-1, with 8 bases fitting TRBD2. Germline values: CDR1 WNHNN, CDR2 SYGVQD (reference sequence). This CDR3 contains 15 residues. V gave up 3 bases and J gave up 9 bases; unmatched junction bases: 10. The CDR3 sequence is CASSDPPGGPGEQFF. Written as DNA, the CDR3 is TGCGCCAGCAGTGATCCCCCGGGAGGGCCGGGTGAGCAGTTCTTC.

The rearrangement joins TRBV18 to TRBJ2-5, with D uncertain. CDR1 is KGHSH and CDR2 is LQKENI in the germline V gene. V shed 2 bases and J shed 3 bases, with 1 base lying between them. The CDR3 is made up of 11 amino acids. CDR3 coding DNA: TGTGCCAGCTCACCAAAAGAGACCCAGTACTTC. It is translated as CASSPKETQYF.

The gene calls are TRBV19 and TRBJ1-6; possibly TRBD1 for D (5 bases). V was clipped by 4 bases and J by 9 bases, with 16 bases between them. Looked up from germline, CDR1 is LNHDA and CDR2 is SQIVND (reference sequence). The length of the CDR3 is 15 residues. The DNA of the CDR3 is TGTGCCAGTAGTAATACCGGGACCCCTGCTTCACCCCTCCACTTT. Protein: CASSNTGTPASPLHF.

In its sample, this clone was seen once. The chain recombines TRBV30 with TRBJ2-7; D may match TRBD1 or TRBD2 (6 bases each). Per germline, CDR1 GTSNPN and CDR2 SVGIG (reference sequence). Trimming took 5 bases from V and 5 from J, leaving 13 bases between them. The CDR3 runs to 12 residues. CDR3 coding DNA: TGTGCCTGGTTGATAGGGGGGCACGAGCAGTACTTC. This sequence encodes CAWLIGGHEQYF.

The V call is TRBV6-6, the J call TRBJ1-1; TRBD1 matches at 7 bases. The CDR3 covers 15 residues. The V and J ends lost 2 bases and 3 bases, in that order; junction bases with no gene match: 6. Germline V gene lookup returns CDR1 MNHNY and CDR2 SVGAGI (reference sequence). In DNA, the CDR3 is TGTGCCAGCAGTTACACCACAGGGGAGGACACTGAAGCTTTCTTT. The encoded protein is CASSYTTGEDTEAFF.

This sequence joins TRBV6-5 and TRBJ1-2; 9 bases map to TRBD1. J lost 6 bases, V lost 6 bases, and 2 bases had no gene match. Germline V gene data show CDR1 as MNHEY and CDR2 as SVGAGI. The CDR3 has 12 amino acids. The DNA of the CDR3 is TGTGCCAGCAGCCGGGACAGGGATGGCTACACCTTC. This gives the protein CASSRDRDGYTF.

This clone showed up just a few times. The V call is TRBV5-4, the J call TRBJ1-2; D remains ambiguous. This CDR3 spans 11 amino acids. Germline V lookup: CDR1 SGHNT, CDR2 YYREEE (reference sequence). The V end lost 3 bases, the J end lost 8 bases, and 8 bases lay between the germline ends. The DNA of the CDR3 is TGTGCCAGCAGCTCCCTTTGGGGCTACACCTTC. Translating gives CASSSLWGYTF.

V is TRBV5-1 and J is TRBJ2-7; a weak D match, TRBD1 (6 bases). In germline, CDR1 is SGHRS, CDR2 YFSETQ. V lost 2 bases, J lost 3 bases, and 21 bases lay in between. This CDR3 comprises 17 residues. Here the CDR3 reads CASSLGHPLTGDYEQYF. In DNA form, the CDR3 reads TGCGCCAGCAGCTTAGGTCACCCCTTGACAGGTGACTACGAGCAGTACTTC.